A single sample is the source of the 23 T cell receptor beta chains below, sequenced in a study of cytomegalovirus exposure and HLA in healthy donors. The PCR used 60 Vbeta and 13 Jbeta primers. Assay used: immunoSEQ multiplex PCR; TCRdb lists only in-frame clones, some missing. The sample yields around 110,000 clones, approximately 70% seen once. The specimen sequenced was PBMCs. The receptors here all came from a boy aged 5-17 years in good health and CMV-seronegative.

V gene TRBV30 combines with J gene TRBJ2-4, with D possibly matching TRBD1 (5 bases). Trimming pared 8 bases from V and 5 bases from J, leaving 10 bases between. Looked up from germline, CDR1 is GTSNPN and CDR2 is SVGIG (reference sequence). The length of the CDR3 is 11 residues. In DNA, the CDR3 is TGTGCCGGGGCCAAGGAAAACATTCAGTACTTC. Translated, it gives CAGAKENIQYF.

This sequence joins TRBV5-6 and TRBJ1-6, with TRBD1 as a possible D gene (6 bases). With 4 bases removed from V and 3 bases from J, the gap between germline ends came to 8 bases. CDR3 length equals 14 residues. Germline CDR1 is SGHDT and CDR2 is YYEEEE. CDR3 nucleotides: TGTGCCAGCAGCAGGACAGTCTATAATTCACCCCTCCACTTT. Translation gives CASSRTVYNSPLHF.

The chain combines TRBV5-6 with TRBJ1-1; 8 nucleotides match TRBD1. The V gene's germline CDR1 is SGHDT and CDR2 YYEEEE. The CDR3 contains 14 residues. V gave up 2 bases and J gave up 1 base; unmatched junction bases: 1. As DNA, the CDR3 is TGTGCCAGCAGCTTCGGGACAGGGAACACTGAAGCTTTCTTT. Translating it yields CASSFGTGNTEAFF. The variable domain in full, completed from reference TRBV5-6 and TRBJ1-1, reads DAGVTQSPTHLIKTRGQQVTLRCSPKSGHDTVSWYQQALGQGPQFIFQYYEEEERQRGNFPDRFSGHQFPNYSSELNVNALLLGDSALYLCASSFGTGNTEAFFGQGTRLTVV.

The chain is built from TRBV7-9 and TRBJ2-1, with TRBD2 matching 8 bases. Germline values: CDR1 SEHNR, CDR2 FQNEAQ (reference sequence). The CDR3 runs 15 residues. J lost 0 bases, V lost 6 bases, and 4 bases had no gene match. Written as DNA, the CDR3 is TGTGCCAGCAGGACGGGAGGGTCCTCCTACAATGAGCAGTTCTTC. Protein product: CASRTGGSSYNEQFF.

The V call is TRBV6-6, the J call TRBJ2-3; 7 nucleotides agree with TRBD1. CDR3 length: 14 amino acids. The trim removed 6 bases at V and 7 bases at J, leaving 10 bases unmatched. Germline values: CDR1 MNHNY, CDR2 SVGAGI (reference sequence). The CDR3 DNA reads TGTGCCAGCAGCTCTGACAGGGTTTTAAATACGCAGTATTTT. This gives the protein CASSSDRVLNTQYF.

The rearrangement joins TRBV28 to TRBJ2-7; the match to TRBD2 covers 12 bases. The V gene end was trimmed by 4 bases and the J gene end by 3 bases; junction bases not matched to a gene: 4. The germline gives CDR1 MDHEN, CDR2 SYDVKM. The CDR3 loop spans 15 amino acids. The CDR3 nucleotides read TGTGCCAGCAGTTCAACTAGCGGGGGGTACTACGAGCAGTACTTC. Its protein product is CASSSTSGGYYEQYF.

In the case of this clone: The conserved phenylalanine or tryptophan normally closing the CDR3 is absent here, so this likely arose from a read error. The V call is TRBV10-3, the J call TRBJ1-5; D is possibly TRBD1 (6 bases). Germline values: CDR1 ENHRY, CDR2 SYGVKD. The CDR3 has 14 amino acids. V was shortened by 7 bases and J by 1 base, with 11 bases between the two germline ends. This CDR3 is CAITNDRSNQPQHV. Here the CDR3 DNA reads TGTGCCATCACTAACGACAGGAGCAATCAGCCCCAGCATGTT.

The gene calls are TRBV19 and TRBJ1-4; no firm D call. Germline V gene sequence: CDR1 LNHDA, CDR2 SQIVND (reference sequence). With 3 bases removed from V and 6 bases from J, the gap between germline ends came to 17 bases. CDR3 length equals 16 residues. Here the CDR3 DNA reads TGTGCCAGTAGTATGATAACCTCCGGGTATGATGAAAAACTGTTTTTT. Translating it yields CASSMITSGYDEKLFF.

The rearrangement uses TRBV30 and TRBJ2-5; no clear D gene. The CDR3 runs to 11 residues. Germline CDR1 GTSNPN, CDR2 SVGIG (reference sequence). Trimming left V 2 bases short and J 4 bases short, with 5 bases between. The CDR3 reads CAWSISETQYF. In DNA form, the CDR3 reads TGTGCCTGGAGTATATCAGAGACCCAGTACTTC.

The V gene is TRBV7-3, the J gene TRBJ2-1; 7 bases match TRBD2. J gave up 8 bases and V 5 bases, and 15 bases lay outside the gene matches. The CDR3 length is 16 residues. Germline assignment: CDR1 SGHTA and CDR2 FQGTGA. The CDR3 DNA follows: TGTGCCAGCAGCCCACGGGAAGCGGGGAAGTTCGATGAGCAGTTCTTC. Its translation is CASSPREAGKFDEQFF.

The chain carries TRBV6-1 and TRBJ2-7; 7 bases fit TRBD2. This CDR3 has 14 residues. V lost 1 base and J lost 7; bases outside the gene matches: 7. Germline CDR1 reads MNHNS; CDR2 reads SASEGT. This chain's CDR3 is CASSEGLAVREQYF. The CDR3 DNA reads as TGTGCCAGCAGTGAAGGGCTAGCGGTGAGGGAGCAGTACTTC.

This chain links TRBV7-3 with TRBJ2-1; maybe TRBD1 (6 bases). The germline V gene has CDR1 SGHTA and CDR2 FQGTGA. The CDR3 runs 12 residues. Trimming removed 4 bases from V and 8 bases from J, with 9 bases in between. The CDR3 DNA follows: TGTGCCAGCAGCTCAGGGGCTCATGAGCAGTTCTTC. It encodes CASSSGAHEQFF.

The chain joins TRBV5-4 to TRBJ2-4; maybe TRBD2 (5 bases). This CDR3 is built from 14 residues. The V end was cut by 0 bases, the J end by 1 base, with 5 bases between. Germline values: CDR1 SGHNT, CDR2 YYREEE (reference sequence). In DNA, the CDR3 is TGTGCCAGCAGCTTGGAGCGGGCCAAAAACATTCAGTACTTC. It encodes CASSLERAKNIQYF. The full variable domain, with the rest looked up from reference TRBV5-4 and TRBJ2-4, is ETGVTQSPTHLIKTRGQQVTLRCSSQSGHNTVSWYQQALGQGPQFIFQYYREEENGRGNFPPRFSGLQFPNYSSELNVNALELDDSALYLCASSLERAKNIQYFGAGTRLSVL.

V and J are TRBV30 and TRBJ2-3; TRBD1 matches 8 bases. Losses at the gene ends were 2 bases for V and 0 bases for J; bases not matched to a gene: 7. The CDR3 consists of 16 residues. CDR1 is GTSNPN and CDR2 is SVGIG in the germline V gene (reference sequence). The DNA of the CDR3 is TGTGCCTGGAGTCCGGGACAGGTGGATAGCACAGATACGCAGTATTTT. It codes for CAWSPGQVDSTDTQYF. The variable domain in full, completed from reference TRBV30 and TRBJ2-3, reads SQTIHQWPATLVQPVGSPLSLECTVEGTSNPNLYWYRQAAGRGLQLLFYSVGIGQISSEVPQNLSASRPQDRQFILSSKKLLLSDSGFYLCAWSPGQVDSTDTQYFGPGTRLTVL.

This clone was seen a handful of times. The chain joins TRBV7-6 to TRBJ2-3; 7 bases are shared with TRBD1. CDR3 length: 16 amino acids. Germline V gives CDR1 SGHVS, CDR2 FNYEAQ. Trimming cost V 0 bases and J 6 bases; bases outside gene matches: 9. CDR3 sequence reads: CASSLAPTGTVDTQYF. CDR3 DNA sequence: TGTGCCAGCAGCTTAGCGCCGACAGGGACAGTGGATACGCAGTATTTT. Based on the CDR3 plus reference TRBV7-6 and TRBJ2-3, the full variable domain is GAGVSQSPRYKVTKRGQDVALRCDPISGHVSLYWYRQALGQGPEFLTYFNYEAQQDKSGLPNDRFSAERPEGSISTLTIQRTEQRDSAMYRCASSLAPTGTVDTQYFGPGTRLTVL.

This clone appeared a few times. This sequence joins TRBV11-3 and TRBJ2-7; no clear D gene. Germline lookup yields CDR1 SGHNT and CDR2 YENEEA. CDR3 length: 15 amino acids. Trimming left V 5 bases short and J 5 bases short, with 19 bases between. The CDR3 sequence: CASSPYTAPGHEQYF. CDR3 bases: TGTGCCAGCAGCCCATACACAGCCCCTGGGCACGAGCAGTACTTC.

CDR3 residues: CASSLLTNTGELFF. The CDR3 DNA reads as TGCGCCAGCAGCTTACTAACGAACACCGGGGAGCTGTTTTTT. The V and J genes are TRBV5-1 and TRBJ2-2, with D hard to call. Trimming left V 2 bases short and J 0 bases short, with 5 bases between. The CDR3 length is 14 residues. The germline V gene encodes CDR1 SGHRS and CDR2 YFSETQ. Supplemented by reference TRBV5-1 and TRBJ2-2, the full variable domain reads KAGVTQTPRYLIKTRGQQVTLSCSPISGHRSVSWYQQTPGQGLQFLFEYFSETQRNKGNFPGRFSGRQFSNSRSEMNVSTLELGDSALYLCASSLLTNTGELFFGEGSRLTVL.

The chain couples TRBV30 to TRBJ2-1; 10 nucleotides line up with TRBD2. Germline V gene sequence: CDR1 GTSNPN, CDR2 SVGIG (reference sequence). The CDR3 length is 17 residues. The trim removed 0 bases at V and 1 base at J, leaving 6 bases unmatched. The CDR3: CAWSVGSGRSSYNEQFF. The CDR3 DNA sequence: TGTGCCTGGAGTGTTGGTAGCGGGAGGTCGTCCTACAATGAGCAGTTCTTC.

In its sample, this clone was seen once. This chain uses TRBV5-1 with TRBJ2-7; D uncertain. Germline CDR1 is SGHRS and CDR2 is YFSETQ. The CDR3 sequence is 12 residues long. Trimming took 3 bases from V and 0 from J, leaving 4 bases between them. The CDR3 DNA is TGCGCCAGCAGCTCCAGCTCCTACGAGCAGTACTTC. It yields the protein CASSSSSYEQYF.

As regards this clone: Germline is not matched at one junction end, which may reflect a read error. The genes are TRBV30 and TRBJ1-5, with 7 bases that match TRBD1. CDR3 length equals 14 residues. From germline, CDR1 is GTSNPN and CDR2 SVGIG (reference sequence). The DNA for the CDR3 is TGTGCCTGGAGTTCGTCAGGGGGGAATCGGCCCCAGCATTTT. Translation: CAWSSSGGNRPQHF.

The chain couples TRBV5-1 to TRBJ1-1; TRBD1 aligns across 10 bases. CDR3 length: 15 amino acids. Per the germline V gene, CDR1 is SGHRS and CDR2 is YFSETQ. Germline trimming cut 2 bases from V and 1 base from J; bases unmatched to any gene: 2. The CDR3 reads CASSLRDRGNTEAFF. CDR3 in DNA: TGCGCCAGCAGCTTAAGGGACAGGGGGAACACTGAAGCTTTCTTT.

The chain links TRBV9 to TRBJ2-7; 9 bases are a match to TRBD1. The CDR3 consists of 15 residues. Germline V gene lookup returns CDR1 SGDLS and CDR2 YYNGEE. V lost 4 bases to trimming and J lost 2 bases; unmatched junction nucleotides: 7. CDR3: CASSPLRDRAYEQYF. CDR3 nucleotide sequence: TGTGCCAGCAGCCCTCTACGGGACAGGGCCTACGAGCAGTACTTC.

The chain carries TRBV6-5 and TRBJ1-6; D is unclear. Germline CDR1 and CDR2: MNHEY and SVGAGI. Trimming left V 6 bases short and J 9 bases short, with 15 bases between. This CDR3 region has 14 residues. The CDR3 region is CASRPPVGSSPLHF. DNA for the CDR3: TGTGCCAGCAGGCCCCCGGTAGGGAGTTCACCCCTCCACTTT.